The T cell receptor beta chain under discussion was sequenced for a study of beta chain features in type 1 diabetes. Study details: Comparable age, gender and cell yields were observed in patients relative to healthy donors.

Whole-study findings and limits: Researchers reported that naive, central memory and Treg TCRB repertoires appeared more similar in patients than in healthy donors.

Between the trimmed V and J ends, which lost 3 bases and 4 bases, there was a span of 13 bases. Germline-derived CDR1 and CDR2 are MDHEN and SYDVKM. This CDR3 is 14 amino acids long. The sequenced template was cDNA made from the entire isolated RNA. The study sequenced naive, central memory and regulatory T cell samples to an average of about 3.5 million reads. Clones were sequenced by immunoSEQ multiplex PCR, and TCRdb holds only the in-frame ones, with some missing. Found here are a few hundred thousand clones, roughly 15% of them singletons; the top ten hold approximately 0.02%. The table lists this clone with a few counts. Its antigen is unknown.

Sequencing was performed on naive CD4+ T cells from blood. V gene TRBV28 combines with J gene TRBJ2-7; possibly TRBD2 for D (5 bases). This clonotype was obtained from a woman between 18 and 29 years old in good health. CDR3 protein: CASSFLGVTYEQYF. In DNA form, the CDR3 reads TGTGCCAGCAGTTTCCTCGGGGTTACTTACGAGCAGTACTTC.